Given below is one TCR beta chain in context. CDR1 DFQATT and CDR2 SNEGSKA come from the germline V gene (reference sequence). The CDR3 runs to 14 residues. Trimming left V 0 bases short and J 7 bases short, with 10 bases between. The sample is drawn from a study of human T cells and chemical hapten exposure. Looking at the study overall: Small volume differences among pooled libraries mainly caused per-sample TCR yield variation.

Time point specified: pre-sensitization, week 0. Specified treatment: therapeutic diphenylcyclopropenone sensitization with weekly scalp DPC. TCRdb called the RACE reads again in MiXCR, with one record for every CDR3 protein. The sample carries fewer than 200,000 distinct CDR3 sequences, around 30% recorded once. The material sequenced was whole blood, taken in connection with sensitization to the hapten diphenylcyclopropenone (DPC). This chain connects TRBV20-1 to TRBJ1-6; D is perhaps TRBD1 (6 bases). The TCR sequence derives from a woman between 25 and 40 years old with alopecia areata. Some clones in this sample may be carry-over from other donors' samples. The CDR3 DNA follows: TGCAGTGCTAGAGATACAGGGCGCAATTCACCCCTCCACTTT. It yields the protein CSARDTGRNSPLHF.